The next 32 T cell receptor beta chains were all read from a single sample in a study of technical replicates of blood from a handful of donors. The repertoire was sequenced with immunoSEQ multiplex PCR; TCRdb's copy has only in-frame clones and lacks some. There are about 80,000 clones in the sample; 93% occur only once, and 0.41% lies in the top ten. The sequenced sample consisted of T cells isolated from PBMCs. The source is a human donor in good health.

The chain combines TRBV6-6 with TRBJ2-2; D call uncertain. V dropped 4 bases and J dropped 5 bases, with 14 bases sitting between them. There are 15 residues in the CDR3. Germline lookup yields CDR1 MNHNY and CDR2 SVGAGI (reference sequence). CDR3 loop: CASSSLNAVTGELFF. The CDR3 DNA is TGTGCCAGCAGTTCCCTCAATGCGGTGACCGGGGAGCTGTTTTTT.

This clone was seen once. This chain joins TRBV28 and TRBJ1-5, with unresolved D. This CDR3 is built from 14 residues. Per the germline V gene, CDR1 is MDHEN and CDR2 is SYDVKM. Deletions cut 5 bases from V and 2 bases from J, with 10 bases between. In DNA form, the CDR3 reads TGTGCCAGCAGTCCCTATTTGGGCAATCAGCCCCAGCATTTT. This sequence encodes CASSPYLGNQPQHF.

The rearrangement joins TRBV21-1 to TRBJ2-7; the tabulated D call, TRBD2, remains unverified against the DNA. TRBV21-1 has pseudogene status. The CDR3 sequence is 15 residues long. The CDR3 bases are TGTGCCAGCAGACGAAAAGATAGAATTTTGGACGAGCAGTACTTC. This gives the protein CASRRKDRILDEQYF.

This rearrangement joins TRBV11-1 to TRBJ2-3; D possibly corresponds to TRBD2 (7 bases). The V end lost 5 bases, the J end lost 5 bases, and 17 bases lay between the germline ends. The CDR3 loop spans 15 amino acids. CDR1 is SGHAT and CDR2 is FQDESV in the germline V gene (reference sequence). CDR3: CASSPSSGGQDTQYF. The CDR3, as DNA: TGTGCCAGCAGCCCAAGTTCCGGGGGGCAAGATACGCAGTATTTT. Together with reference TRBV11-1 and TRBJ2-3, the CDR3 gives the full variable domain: EAEVAQSPRYKITEKSQAVAFWCDPISGHATLYWYRQILGQGPELLVQFQDESVVDDSQLPKDRFSAERLKGVDSTLKIQPAELGDSAMYLCASSPSSGGQDTQYFGPGTRLTVL.

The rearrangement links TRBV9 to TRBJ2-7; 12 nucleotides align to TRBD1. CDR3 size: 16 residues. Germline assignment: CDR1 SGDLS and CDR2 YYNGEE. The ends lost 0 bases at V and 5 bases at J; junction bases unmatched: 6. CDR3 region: CASSVGMGQGAHEQYF. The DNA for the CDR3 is TGTGCCAGCAGCGTAGGGATGGGACAGGGGGCACACGAGCAGTACTTC.

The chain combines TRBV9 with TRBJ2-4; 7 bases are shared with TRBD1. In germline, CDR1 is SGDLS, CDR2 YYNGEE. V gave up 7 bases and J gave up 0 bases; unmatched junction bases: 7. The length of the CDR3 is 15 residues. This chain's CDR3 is CASERGQGAKNIQYF. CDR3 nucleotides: TGTGCCAGCGAAAGGGGGCAGGGAGCCAAAAACATTCAGTACTTC. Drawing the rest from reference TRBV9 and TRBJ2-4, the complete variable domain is DSGVTQTPKHLITATGQRVTLRCSPRSGDLSVYWYQQSLDQGLQFLIQYYNGEERAKGNILERFSAQQFPDLHSELNLSSLELGDSALYFCASERGQGAKNIQYFGAGTRLSVL.

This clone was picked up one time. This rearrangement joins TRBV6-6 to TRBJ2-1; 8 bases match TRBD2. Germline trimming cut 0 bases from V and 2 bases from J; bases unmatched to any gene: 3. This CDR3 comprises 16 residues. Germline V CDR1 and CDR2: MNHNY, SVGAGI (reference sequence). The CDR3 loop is CASSYSGLAAYNEQFF. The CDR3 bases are TGTGCCAGCAGTTACTCAGGACTAGCAGCCTACAATGAGCAGTTCTTC.

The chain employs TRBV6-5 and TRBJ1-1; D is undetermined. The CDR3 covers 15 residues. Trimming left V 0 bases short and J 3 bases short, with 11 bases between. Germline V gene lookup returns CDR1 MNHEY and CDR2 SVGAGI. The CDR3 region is CASSYSTTADTEAFF. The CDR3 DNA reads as TGTGCCAGCAGTTACTCTACAACCGCGGACACTGAAGCTTTCTTT.

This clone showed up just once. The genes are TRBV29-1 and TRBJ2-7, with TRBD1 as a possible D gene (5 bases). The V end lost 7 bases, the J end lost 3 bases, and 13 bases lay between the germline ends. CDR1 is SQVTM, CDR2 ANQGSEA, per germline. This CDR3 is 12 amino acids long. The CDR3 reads CSGQGGNYEQYF. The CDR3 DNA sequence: TGCAGCGGTCAGGGCGGAAACTACGAGCAGTACTTC.

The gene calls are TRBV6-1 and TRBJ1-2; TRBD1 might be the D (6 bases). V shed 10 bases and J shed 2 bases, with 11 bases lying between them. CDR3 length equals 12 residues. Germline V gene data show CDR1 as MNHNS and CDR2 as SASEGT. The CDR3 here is CATQGINYGYTF. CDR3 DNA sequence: TGTGCCACACAGGGAATAAACTATGGCTACACCTTC.

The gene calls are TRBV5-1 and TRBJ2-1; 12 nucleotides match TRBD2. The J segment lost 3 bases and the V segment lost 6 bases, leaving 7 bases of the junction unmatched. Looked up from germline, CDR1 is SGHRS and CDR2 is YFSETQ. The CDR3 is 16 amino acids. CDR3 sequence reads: CASTLLAGGVYNEQFF. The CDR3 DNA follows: TGCGCCAGCACCTTACTAGCGGGAGGAGTCTACAATGAGCAGTTCTTC.

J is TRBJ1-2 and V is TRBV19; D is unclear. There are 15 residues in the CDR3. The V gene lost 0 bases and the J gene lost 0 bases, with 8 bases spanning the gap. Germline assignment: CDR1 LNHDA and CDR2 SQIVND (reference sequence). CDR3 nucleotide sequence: TGTGCCAGTAGTATAGAGGCTCTGGCTAACTATGGCTACACCTTC. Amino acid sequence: CASSIEALANYGYTF.

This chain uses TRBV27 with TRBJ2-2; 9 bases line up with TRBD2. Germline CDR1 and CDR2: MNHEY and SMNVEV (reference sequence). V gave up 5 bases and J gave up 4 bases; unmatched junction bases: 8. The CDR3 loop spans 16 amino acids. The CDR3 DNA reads TGTGCCAGCAGTCCCGGGATAGCGGGGGTCACCGGGGAGCTGTTTTTT. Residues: CASSPGIAGVTGELFF.

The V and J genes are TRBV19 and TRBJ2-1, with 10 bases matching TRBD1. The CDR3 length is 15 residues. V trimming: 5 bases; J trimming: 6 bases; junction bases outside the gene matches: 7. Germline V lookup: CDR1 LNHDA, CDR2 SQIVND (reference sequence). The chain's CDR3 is CASSPRDRGFNEQFF. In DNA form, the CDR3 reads TGTGCCAGTAGTCCCCGGGACAGGGGTTTCAATGAGCAGTTCTTC.

This chain's CDR3 is CASSPRTGGSEQYF. In DNA, the CDR3 is TGCGCCAGCAGCCCGAGGACAGGGGGCTCCGAGCAGTACTTC. The chain uses TRBV5-1 and TRBJ2-7; the match to TRBD1 covers 11 bases. V dropped 4 bases and J dropped 6; count of bases not matched to a gene: 6. The CDR3 runs 14 residues. CDR1 is SGHRS, CDR2 YFSETQ, per germline.

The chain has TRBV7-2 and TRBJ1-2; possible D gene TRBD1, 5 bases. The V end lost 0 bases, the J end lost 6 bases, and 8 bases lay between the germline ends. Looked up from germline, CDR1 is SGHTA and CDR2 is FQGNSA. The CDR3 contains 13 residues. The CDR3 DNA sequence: TGTGCCAGCAGCTTAGCGACAGACCATGGCTACACCTTC. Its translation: CASSLATDHGYTF.

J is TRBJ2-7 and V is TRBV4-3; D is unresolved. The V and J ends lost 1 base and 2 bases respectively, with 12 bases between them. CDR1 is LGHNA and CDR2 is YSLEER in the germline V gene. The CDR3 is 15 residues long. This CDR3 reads CASSQVPSHPYEQYF. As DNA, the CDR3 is TGCGCCAGCAGCCAAGTCCCTAGTCATCCCTACGAGCAGTACTTC.

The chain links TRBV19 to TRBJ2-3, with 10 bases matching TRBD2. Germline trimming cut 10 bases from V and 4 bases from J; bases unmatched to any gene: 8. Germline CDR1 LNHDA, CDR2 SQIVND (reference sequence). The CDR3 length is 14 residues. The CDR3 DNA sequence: TGTGCCATTAGCGGGGGGAGTAAAGCAGATACGCAGTATTTT. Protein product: CAISGGSKADTQYF.

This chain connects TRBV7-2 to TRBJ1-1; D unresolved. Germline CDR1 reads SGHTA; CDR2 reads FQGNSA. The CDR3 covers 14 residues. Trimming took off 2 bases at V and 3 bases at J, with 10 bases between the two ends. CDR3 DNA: TGTGCCAGCAGCTTATTTCAACAGTACACTGAAGCTTTCTTT. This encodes CASSLFQQYTEAFF.

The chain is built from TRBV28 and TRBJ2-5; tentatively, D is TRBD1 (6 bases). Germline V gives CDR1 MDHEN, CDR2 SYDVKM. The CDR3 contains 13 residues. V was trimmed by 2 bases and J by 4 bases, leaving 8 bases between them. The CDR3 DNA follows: TGTGCCAGCAGTTTACAGGGGATAGAGACCCAGTACTTC. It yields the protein CASSLQGIETQYF.

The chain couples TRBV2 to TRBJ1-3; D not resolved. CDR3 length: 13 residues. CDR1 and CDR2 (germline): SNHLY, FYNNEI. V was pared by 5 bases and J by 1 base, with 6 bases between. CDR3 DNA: TGTGCCAGCAGTCCGGTATCTGGAAACACCATATATTTT. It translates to CASSPVSGNTIYF.

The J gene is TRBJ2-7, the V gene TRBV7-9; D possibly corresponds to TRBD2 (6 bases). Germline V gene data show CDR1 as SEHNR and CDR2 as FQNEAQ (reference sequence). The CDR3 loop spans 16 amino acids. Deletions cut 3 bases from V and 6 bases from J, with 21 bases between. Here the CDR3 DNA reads TGTGCCAGCAGCTTGATAAGCCGGGACTTAAGTCGCGAGCAGTACTTC. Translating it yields CASSLISRDLSREQYF.

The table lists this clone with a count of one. The CDR3 loop is CAWSVDRVSTEAFF. The CDR3 coding sequence is TGTGCCTGGAGTGTTGACAGGGTTTCCACTGAAGCTTTCTTT. This sequence joins TRBV30 and TRBJ1-1, with 7 bases lining up with TRBD1. The CDR3 sequence is 14 residues long. Losses at the gene ends were 0 bases for V and 4 bases for J; bases not matched to a gene: 5. In germline, CDR1 is GTSNPN, CDR2 SVGIG (reference sequence).

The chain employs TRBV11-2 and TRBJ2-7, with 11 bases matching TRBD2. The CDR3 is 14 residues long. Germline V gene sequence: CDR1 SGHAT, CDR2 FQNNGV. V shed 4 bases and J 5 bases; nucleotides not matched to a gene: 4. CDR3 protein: CASSSTSGSDEQYF. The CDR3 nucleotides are TGTGCCAGCAGCTCAACTAGCGGGAGCGACGAGCAGTACTTC.

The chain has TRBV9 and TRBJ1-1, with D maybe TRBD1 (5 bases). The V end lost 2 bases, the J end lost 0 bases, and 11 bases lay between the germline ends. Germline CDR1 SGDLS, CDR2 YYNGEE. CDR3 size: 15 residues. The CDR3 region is CASSVSGVVNTEAFF. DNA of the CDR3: TGTGCCAGCAGCGTTTCGGGGGTCGTGAACACTGAAGCTTTCTTT.

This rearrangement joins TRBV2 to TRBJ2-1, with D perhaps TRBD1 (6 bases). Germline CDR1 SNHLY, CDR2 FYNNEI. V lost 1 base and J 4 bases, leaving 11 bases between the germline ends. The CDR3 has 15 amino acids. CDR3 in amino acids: CASSEGTVLYNEQFF. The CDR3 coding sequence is TGTGCCAGCAGTGAAGGGACAGTGTTATACAATGAGCAGTTCTTC.

The CDR3 loop reads CASSPVGLAGDRQYF. The CDR3 nucleotides read TGTGCCAGCAGCCCCGTGGGACTAGCGGGAGACCGGCAGTATTTT. The V and J genes are TRBV7-2 and TRBJ2-3; 14 bases are shared with TRBD2. The CDR3 length is 15 residues. Losses at the gene ends were 5 bases for V and 11 bases for J; bases not matched to a gene: 9. Germline values: CDR1 SGHTA, CDR2 FQGNSA. Full variable domain (remainder filled in from reference TRBV7-2 and TRBJ2-3): GAGVSQSPSNKVTEKGKDVELRCDPISGHTALYWYRQSLGQGLEFLIYFQGNSAPDKSGLPSDRFSAERTGGSVSTLTIQRTQQEDSAVYLCASSPVGLAGDRQYFGPGTRLTVL.

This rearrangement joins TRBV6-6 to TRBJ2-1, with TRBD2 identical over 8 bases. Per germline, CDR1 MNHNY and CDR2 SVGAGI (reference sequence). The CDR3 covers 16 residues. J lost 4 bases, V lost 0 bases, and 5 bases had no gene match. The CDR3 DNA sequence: TGTGCCAGCAGTTACTCATACGGGAGGGGTTACAATGAGCAGTTCTTC. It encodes CASSYSYGRGYNEQFF.

The CDR3 spells CASSEWGRWGTEAFF. Here the CDR3 DNA reads TGTGCCAGCAGTGAATGGGGGCGCTGGGGCACTGAAGCTTTCTTT. The chain has TRBV25-1 and TRBJ1-1; possibly TRBD1 for D (6 bases). This CDR3 is built from 15 residues. Germline V lookup: CDR1 MGHDK, CDR2 SYGVNS. V was cut by 1 base and J by 4 bases, with 13 bases left in between.

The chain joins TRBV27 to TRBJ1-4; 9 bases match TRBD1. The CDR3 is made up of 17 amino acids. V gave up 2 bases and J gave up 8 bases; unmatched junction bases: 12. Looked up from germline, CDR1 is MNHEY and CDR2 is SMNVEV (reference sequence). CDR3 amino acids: CASSLVNGDRAGEKLFF. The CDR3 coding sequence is TGTGCCAGCAGTTTAGTCAACGGGGACAGGGCGGGAGAAAAACTGTTTTTT.

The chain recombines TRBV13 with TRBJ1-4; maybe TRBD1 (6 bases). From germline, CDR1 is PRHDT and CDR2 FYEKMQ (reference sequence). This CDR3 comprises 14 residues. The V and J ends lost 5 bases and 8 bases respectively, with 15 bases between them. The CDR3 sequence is CASSPGTPDEKLFF. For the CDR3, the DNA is TGTGCCAGCAGCCCCGGGACACCTGACGAAAAACTGTTTTTT.

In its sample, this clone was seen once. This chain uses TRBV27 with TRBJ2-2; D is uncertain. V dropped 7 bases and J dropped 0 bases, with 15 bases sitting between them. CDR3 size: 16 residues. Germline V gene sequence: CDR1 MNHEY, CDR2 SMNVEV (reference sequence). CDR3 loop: CASNHLGRTNTGELFF. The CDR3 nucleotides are TGTGCCAGCAATCACTTGGGCCGCACGAACACCGGGGAGCTGTTTTTT.